The 10 T cell receptor beta chains below were found in one sample sequenced in a study of naive and memory T cell subsets. Both TRBC1 and TRBC2 were covered by a beta constant-region primer of two equimolar oligonucleotides. TCRdb reprocessed the UMI-ligation and nested PCR reads with MiXCR, giving one entry per CDR3 protein. Of over 75,000 distinct CDR3 sequences listed, less than 15% were seen once; the top ten hold 0.9% to 1%. The sequenced sample consisted of central memory CD4+ T cells from blood. The origin of the receptors is a human donor in good health.

This clonotype was seen ten or more times. The rearrangement links TRBV7-8 to TRBJ2-7; D uncertain. The CDR3 has 18 amino acids. Germline loops: CDR1 SGHVS, CDR2 FQNEAQ. V lost 1 base to trimming and J lost 0 bases, with 19 bases between them. DNA for the CDR3: TGTGCCAGCAGCTTAGGATCCTTTATGGGCCCCAGCTCCTACGAGCAGTACTTC. It codes for CASSLGSFMGPSSYEQYF.

This clonotype appeared a few times. V usage is TRBV20-1 and J usage is TRBJ1-5; TRBD1 might be the D (6 bases). Between the trimmed V and J ends, which lost 0 bases and 7 bases, there was a span of 10 bases. Germline CDR1 and CDR2: DFQATT and SNEGSKA (reference sequence). The CDR3 contains 13 residues. This CDR3 reads CSARETGSQPQHF. DNA of the CDR3: TGCAGTGCTAGAGAGACAGGTAGCCAGCCCCAGCATTTT.

This clonotype was seen at least ten times. The V call is TRBV6-1, the J call TRBJ2-4; 7 bases are a match to TRBD2. V dropped 6 bases and J dropped 1; count of bases not matched to a gene: 12. The V gene's germline CDR1 is MNHNS and CDR2 SASEGT. The CDR3 sequence is 17 residues long. CDR3 sequence: CASRGVEAGRAKNIQYF. DNA for the CDR3: TGTGCCAGCAGAGGGGTCGAAGCGGGAAGGGCCAAAAACATTCAGTACTTC.

In its sample, this clonotype was seen a few times. This chain uses TRBV20-1 with TRBJ2-1; D remains ambiguous. The CDR3 runs to 12 residues. Per germline, CDR1 DFQATT and CDR2 SNEGSKA (reference sequence). The V end lost 4 bases, the J end lost 6 bases, and 10 bases lay between the germline ends. The CDR3 nucleotides are TGCAGTGCTATAAGACAAACCAATGAGCAGTTCTTC. This codes for CSAIRQTNEQFF.

This rearrangement joins TRBV7-3 to TRBJ1-1; tentatively, D is TRBD1 (5 bases). The CDR3 covers 14 residues. In germline, CDR1 is SGHTA, CDR2 FQGTGA. V lost 0 bases and J 3 bases, leaving 8 bases between the germline ends. This chain's CDR3 is CASSLTGEDTEAFF. The CDR3 DNA is TGTGCCAGCAGCTTAACAGGGGAGGACACTGAAGCTTTCTTT. The whole variable domain, filled in from reference TRBV7-3 and TRBJ1-1, reads GAGVSQTPSNKVTEKGKYVELRCDPISGHTALYWYRQSLGQGPEFLIYFQGTGAADDSGLPNDRFFAVRPEGSVSTLKIQRTERGDSAVYLCASSLTGEDTEAFFGQGTRLTVV.

V usage is TRBV12-3 or TRBV12-4 and J usage is TRBJ2-7; no clear D gene. V dropped 5 bases and J dropped 5 bases, with 7 bases sitting between them. This CDR3 comprises 11 residues. CDR3 coding DNA: TGTGCCAGCAGTATGCGTGACGAGCAGTACTTC. Its protein product is CASSMRDEQYF.

The table lists this clonotype with many counts. V gene TRBV7-8 combines with J gene TRBJ2-6, with D possibly TRBD2 on 6 matching bases. Germline V gene sequence: CDR1 SGHVS, CDR2 FQNEAQ. CDR3 length: 19 residues. Deletions cut 1 base from V and 2 bases from J, with 18 bases between. The CDR3 DNA sequence: TGTGCCAGCAGCTTAGAGGCGGGATCAGGCCTAACTGGGGCCAACGTCCTGACTTTC. Translation: CASSLEAGSGLTGANVLTF.

The V gene is TRBV28, the J gene TRBJ2-6; TRBD2 is a possible D gene (7 bases). V lost 4 bases and J lost 0, with 13 bases in between. The CDR3 totals 17 residues. CDR1 is MDHEN and CDR2 is SYDVKM in the germline V gene. The DNA of the CDR3 is TGTGCCAGCAGTTCCACGGGGGGCCTCTCTGGGGCCAACGTCCTGACTTTC. Translated, it gives CASSSTGGLSGANVLTF. Full variable domain (outside the CDR3, taken from reference TRBV28 and TRBJ2-6): DVKVTQSSRYLVKRTGEKVFLECVQDMDHENMFWYRQDPGLGLRLIYFSYDVKMKEKGDIPEGYSVSREKKERFSLILESASTNQTSMYLCASSSTGGLSGANVLTFGAGSRLTVL.

This clonotype was counted a few times. The V gene is TRBV10-3, the J gene TRBJ2-3, with 10 positions matching TRBD1. Germline CDR1 is ENHRY and CDR2 is SYGVKD. V trimming: 8 bases; J trimming: 2 bases; junction bases outside the gene matches: 7. This CDR3 spans 15 amino acids. DNA for the CDR3: TGTGCCATCGGCAGGGACAGGGGATTCACAGATACGCAGTATTTT. It specifies CAIGRDRGFTDTQYF.

This clonotype was seen many times. The chain carries TRBV7-9 and TRBJ2-3, with a weak D call TRBD1 (6 bases). Germline values: CDR1 SEHNR, CDR2 FQNEAQ (reference sequence). This CDR3 has 17 amino acids. V lost 4 bases and J 0 bases, leaving 17 bases between the germline ends. CDR3 in amino acids: CASSSPTGHSSTDTQYF. In DNA, the CDR3 is TGTGCCAGCAGCTCCCCAACGGGACACTCTAGCACAGATACGCAGTATTTT.